The 25 T cell receptor beta chains reported below all come from one sample, sequenced in a study of blood T cells in healthy people across ages. It was with a sample-barcoded 5' primer and a J-beta primer mix that a second PCR of roughly 6 to 11 cycles was run. TCRdb re-called the 5' RACE reads through MiXCR, storing one row per CDR3 protein. The sample has about 1.4 million distinct CDR3 sequences; roughly 64% are singletons. Sequenced material: blood. The receptors shown here come from a man aged 18 to 35 in good health.

The chain recombines TRBV4-2 with TRBJ1-2; 9 bases are a match to TRBD1. CDR1 is LGHNA and CDR2 is YNFKEQ in the germline V gene. CDR3 length: 14 residues. Unmatched junction bases numbered 4, after V lost 0 bases and J lost 8 bases. As DNA, the CDR3 is TGTGCCAGCAGCCAAGAACAGGGGGCCGCGGGCTACACCTTC. Translation: CASSQEQGAAGYTF.

This clonotype was seen a few times. The chain joins TRBV20-1 to TRBJ2-1; the D gene is possibly TRBD1 (6 bases). Germline-derived CDR1 and CDR2 are DFQATT and SNEGSKA (reference sequence). The CDR3 consists of 11 residues. Trimming shortened V by 6 bases and J by 8 bases, and 11 bases separated the two germline ends. CDR3 sequence reads: CSADRRDEQFF. CDR3 DNA: TGCAGTGCGGACAGAAGGGATGAGCAGTTCTTC.

The chain carries TRBV27 and TRBJ2-4; TRBD2 might be the D (6 bases). V lost 8 bases, J lost 0 bases, and 17 bases lay in between. This CDR3 has 16 amino acids. CDR1 and CDR2 from the germline V gene are MNHEY and SMNVEV (reference sequence). CDR3 nucleotide sequence: TGTGCCAGCCGACCGGGGGTGGGACTAGCCAAAAACATTCAGTACTTC. This encodes CASRPGVGLAKNIQYF.

The V call is TRBV27, the J call TRBJ1-2; maybe TRBD1 (5 bases). The V gene's germline CDR1 is MNHEY and CDR2 SMNVEV (reference sequence). Between the trimmed V and J ends, which lost 8 bases and 8 bases, there was a span of 15 bases. The CDR3 is 12 amino acids. The DNA for the CDR3 is TGTGCCAGCGCCAAAACCGGGGGAGGCTACACCTTC. Its protein is CASAKTGGGYTF.

The rearrangement uses TRBV2 and TRBJ1-4; D ambiguous. Trimming pared 3 bases from V and 9 bases from J, leaving 14 bases between. Germline CDR1 is SNHLY and CDR2 is FYNNEI. The CDR3 is 14 amino acids. CDR3 residues: CASSERPSGKKLFF. For the CDR3, the DNA is TGTGCCAGCAGTGAGAGGCCGAGCGGGAAAAAACTGTTTTTT.

The chain recombines TRBV4-1 with TRBJ2-1; the match to TRBD2 covers 8 bases. J lost 2 bases, V lost 4 bases, and 7 bases had no gene match. This CDR3 is built from 16 residues. Germline V gene lookup returns CDR1 MGHRA and CDR2 YSYEKL. This chain's CDR3 is CASSLRLAIAYNEQFF. The CDR3 region has the DNA TGCGCCAGCAGCCTCCGACTAGCGATCGCCTACAATGAGCAGTTCTTC.

This clonotype has a count of ten or more. The chain carries TRBV27 and TRBJ2-1; 8 nucleotides line up with TRBD2. Per germline, CDR1 MNHEY and CDR2 SMNVEV (reference sequence). The CDR3 runs 13 residues. After removal of 5 bases from V and 9 bases from J, the junction contained 6 bases not matched to a gene. The CDR3 protein is CASSATSAGEQFF. CDR3 nucleotides: TGTGCCAGCAGTGCGACTAGCGCCGGTGAGCAGTTCTTC.

This clonotype is a singleton in its sample. CDR3 loop: CASSLGWKGQGAHGYTF. In nucleotides, the CDR3 is TGTGCCAGCAGCTTGGGTTGGAAGGGACAGGGGGCTCATGGCTACACCTTC. The V call is TRBV7-2, the J call TRBJ1-2, with TRBD1 matching over 12 bases. CDR1 is SGHTA, CDR2 FQGNSA, per germline. The CDR3 covers 17 residues. V lost 3 bases to trimming and J lost 6 bases; unmatched junction nucleotides: 11.

The table lists this clonotype with a count of one. V usage is TRBV5-6 and J usage is TRBJ1-5; no reliable D call. The CDR3 is 14 residues long. Deletions cut 4 bases from V and 6 bases from J, with 14 bases between. CDR1 is SGHDT, CDR2 YYEEEE, per germline. This CDR3 reads CASSGNKGRQPQHF. The CDR3 bases are TGTGCCAGCAGCGGAAACAAAGGCCGTCAGCCCCAGCATTTT. Drawing the rest from reference TRBV5-6 and TRBJ1-5, the complete variable domain is DAGVTQSPTHLIKTRGQQVTLRCSPKSGHDTVSWYQQALGQGPQFIFQYYEEEERQRGNFPDRFSGHQFPNYSSELNVNALLLGDSALYLCASSGNKGRQPQHFGDGTRLSIL.

The sample holds one count of this clonotype. The chain carries TRBV7-8 and TRBJ2-4, with TRBD1 identical over 7 bases. With the DNA end fitting TRBJ2-7 better, the J assignment may be wrong. This CDR3 has 14 amino acids. Germline V gene data show CDR1 as SGHVS and CDR2 as FQNEAQ. CDR3: CASSRSQGPYEQYF. Here the CDR3 DNA reads TGTGCCAGCAGCCGCTCACAGGGGCCCTACGAGCAGTACTTC.

This rearrangement joins TRBV4-3 to TRBJ2-3, with 9 bases that match TRBD2. The V and J ends lost 2 bases and 4 bases, in that order; junction bases with no gene match: 7. CDR3 length equals 16 residues. From germline, CDR1 is LGHNA and CDR2 YSLEER. In DNA form, the CDR3 reads TGCGCCAGCAGCCAATTGAGCGGGGGGATATCAGATACGCAGTATTTT. Translated: CASSQLSGGISDTQYF.

The chain has TRBV12-3 or TRBV12-4 and TRBJ2-5; D is uncertain. The J call may be faulty, since TRBJ2-7 better matches the DNA end. This CDR3 region has 14 residues. In DNA form, the CDR3 reads TGTGCCAGCAGTTTATCGGTGGTAGTTAACGAGCAGTACTTC. The encoded protein is CASSLSVVVNEQYF.

The chain combines TRBV10-3 with TRBJ1-6, with 8 bases matching TRBD1. The CDR3 extends over 16 amino acids. CDR1 and CDR2 from the germline V gene are ENHRY and SYGVKD. Trimming took 5 bases from V and 5 from J; bases not matched to a gene: 8. For the CDR3, the DNA is TGTGCCATCAGTCCGACAGGGGAGAGGAATAATTCACCCCTCCACTTT. It codes for CAISPTGERNNSPLHF.

For the CDR3, the DNA is TGTGCCAGCAGTATAACAGGGGGTAATGGCTACACCTTC. Residues: CASSITGGNGYTF. This chain joins TRBV7-2 and TRBJ1-2; 8 bases line up with TRBD1. The length of the CDR3 is 13 residues. Germline lookup yields CDR1 SGHTA and CDR2 FQGNSA. Germline trimming cut 6 bases from V and 6 bases from J; bases unmatched to any gene: 6.

V and J are TRBV3-1 and TRBJ2-1, with D possibly TRBD1 on 5 matching bases. V lost 11 bases and J 7 bases, leaving 12 bases between the germline ends. Germline loops: CDR1 LGHDT, CDR2 YNNKEL (reference sequence). The CDR3 consists of 11 residues. The CDR3, as DNA: TGTGCCGCGACCCAGGGAAATGAGCAGTTCTTC. Its protein is CAATQGNEQFF.

At least ten counts were recorded for this clonotype. This chain links TRBV12-3 or TRBV12-4 with TRBJ2-7, with TRBD2 matching over 10 bases. The CDR3 runs 15 residues. The J segment lost 7 bases and the V segment lost 2 bases, leaving 8 bases of the junction unmatched. As DNA, the CDR3 is TGTGCCAGCAGTTTAAGCACCGGGACTAGCGTGGAGCAGTACTTC. Its translation: CASSLSTGTSVEQYF.

The chain couples TRBV5-1 to TRBJ2-1; D ambiguous. The J call may be incorrect, as the DNA end agrees better with TRBJ2-7. The V gene's germline CDR1 is SGHRS and CDR2 YFSETQ. The CDR3 totals 16 residues. The CDR3 protein is CASSSNIYMGYNEQYF. For the CDR3, the DNA is TGCGCCAGCAGCTCGAACATCTACATGGGGTACAATGAGCAGTACTTC.

This chain uses TRBV10-2 with TRBJ1-1; D may be TRBD1 (6 bases). The ends were cut back, 4 bases at V and 3 bases at J, with 18 bases in the middle. CDR1 is WSHSY and CDR2 is SAAADI in the germline V gene. This CDR3 comprises 16 residues. The CDR3 is CASSVFGGIYDTEAFF. CDR3 sequence (DNA): TGCGCCAGCAGTGTTTTCGGGGGCATATATGACACTGAAGCTTTCTTT.

This clonotype was observed a handful of times. V usage is TRBV12-3 or TRBV12-4 and J usage is TRBJ2-5; possible D gene TRBD1, 8 bases. The CDR3 is 15 amino acids. Deletions cut 6 bases from V and 4 bases from J, with 18 bases between. Here the CDR3 DNA reads TGTGCCAGCAGCCCTCCCGGGGGGACAGGAGAGACCCAGTACTTC. It yields the protein CASSPPGGTGETQYF.

CDR3 residues: CSGRGYQETQYF. The CDR3 DNA reads as TGCAGTGGCAGGGGCTACCAAGAGACCCAGTACTTC. This chain uses TRBV20-1 with TRBJ2-5; a possible D gene is TRBD1 (6 bases). Trimming took 7 bases from V and 0 from J, leaving 9 bases between them. Germline lookup yields CDR1 DFQATT and CDR2 SNEGSKA (reference sequence). The CDR3 consists of 12 residues.

Worth noting for this clonotype: At one boundary the junction diverges from the germline segment, which might be a read error. The chain uses TRBV20-1 and TRBJ2-3, with 8 bases matching TRBD2. Germline lookup yields CDR1 DFQATT and CDR2 SNEGSKA (reference sequence). This CDR3 region has 16 residues. Here the CDR3 DNA reads TGCGGTGCTAGAGATCCCCGGGGGGGCACCCCAGATACGCAGTATTTT. Amino acids: CGARDPRGGTPDTQYF.

The chain has TRBV11-2 and TRBJ2-2; perhaps TRBD1 as D (5 bases). Germline V gene lookup returns CDR1 SGHAT and CDR2 FQNNGV. This CDR3 contains 17 residues. Trimming left V 2 bases short and J 0 bases short, with 13 bases between. The CDR3 is CASSLNPDSANTGELFF. CDR3 DNA: TGTGCCAGCAGCTTAAACCCAGACAGCGCGAACACCGGGGAGCTGTTTTTT.

This clonotype showed up just once. V gene TRBV20-1 combines with J gene TRBJ1-4; possible D gene TRBD1, 5 bases. This CDR3 comprises 14 residues. Trimming stripped 5 bases from V and 4 bases from J, with 14 bases between. CDR1 and CDR2 from the germline V gene are DFQATT and SNEGSKA (reference sequence). The CDR3 region is CSAFPGQGNEKLFF. Written as DNA, the CDR3 is TGCAGTGCTTTCCCAGGGCAGGGTAATGAAAAACTGTTTTTT.

This chain uses TRBV4-1 with TRBJ1-2, with 11 bases fitting TRBD1. Trimming removed 0 bases from V and 6 bases from J; junction bases left unmatched: 9. The CDR3 runs to 17 residues. Germline values: CDR1 MGHRA, CDR2 YSYEKL. The chain's CDR3 is CASSQDALGQGVDGYTF. Written as DNA, the CDR3 is TGCGCCAGCAGCCAAGATGCTCTGGGACAGGGGGTAGATGGCTACACCTTC.

The chain recombines TRBV4-3 with TRBJ1-6; 9 positions match TRBD1. Germline loops: CDR1 LGHNA, CDR2 YSLEER. This CDR3 contains 16 residues. V lost 0 bases to trimming and J lost 14 bases; unmatched junction nucleotides: 11. The CDR3 here is CASSQDWTGAGGALHF. The CDR3 bases are TGCGCCAGCAGCCAAGACTGGACAGGGGCAGGCGGGGCCCTCCACTTT.